The sequence of this T cell receptor (beta chain) was determined in a study of shared clonotypes between healthy human individuals. Measured with immunoSEQ multiplex PCR; TCRdb has only the in-frame clones, and not every one. Among approximately 2.5 million clones listed, approximately 93% were seen once. Germline lookup yields CDR1 SGHAT and CDR2 FQNNGV. This CDR3 spans 15 amino acids. Trimming cost V 5 bases and J 8 bases; bases outside gene matches: 12. The chain joins TRBV11-2 to TRBJ1-2, with TRBD1 matching 9 bases. The receptor comes from a young man in good health. Some clones in this sample may be carry-over from other donors' samples. The sequenced sample consisted of naive CD4+ T cells from PBMCs. Documented subset: CD45RA+ positively selected. Here the CDR3 DNA reads TGTGCCAGCAGCCCAAGAGGGACAGGGATTGGCGGCTACACCTTC. Its translation is CASSPRGTGIGGYTF.